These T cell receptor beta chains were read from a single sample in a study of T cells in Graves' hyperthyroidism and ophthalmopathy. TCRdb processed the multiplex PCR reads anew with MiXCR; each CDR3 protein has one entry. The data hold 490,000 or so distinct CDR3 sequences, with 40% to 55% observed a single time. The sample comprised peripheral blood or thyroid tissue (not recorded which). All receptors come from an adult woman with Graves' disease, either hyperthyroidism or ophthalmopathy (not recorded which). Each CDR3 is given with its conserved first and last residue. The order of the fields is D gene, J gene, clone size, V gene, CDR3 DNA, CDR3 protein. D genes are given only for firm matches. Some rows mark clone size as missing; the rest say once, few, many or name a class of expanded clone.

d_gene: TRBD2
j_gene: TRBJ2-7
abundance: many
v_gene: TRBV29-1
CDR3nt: TGCAGCGTTGACCCTAGTTCCCCGCGGGAGTACGAGCAGTACTTC
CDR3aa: CSVDPSSPREYEQYF

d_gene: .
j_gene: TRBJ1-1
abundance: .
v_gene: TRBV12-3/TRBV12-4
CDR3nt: TGTGCCAGCAGCCACCTTTGGGCGAACACTGAAGCTTTCTTT
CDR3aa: CASSHLWANTEAFF

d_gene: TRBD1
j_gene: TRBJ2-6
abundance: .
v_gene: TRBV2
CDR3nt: TGTGCCAGCAGGGCCGGGACAGAGTTCTCTGGGGCCAACGTCCTGACTTTC
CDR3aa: CASRAGTEFSGANVLTF

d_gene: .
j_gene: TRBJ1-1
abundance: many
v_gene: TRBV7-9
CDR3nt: TGTGCCGGATCAGCGTGGGGTCGATTCGTGAACACTGAAGCTTTCTTT
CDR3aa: CAGSAWGRFVNTEAFF

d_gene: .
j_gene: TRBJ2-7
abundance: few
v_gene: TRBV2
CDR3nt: TGTGCCAGCACCTCATCCGTAGCCCTTCTCCGCGAGCAGTACTTC
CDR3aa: CASTSSVALLREQYF

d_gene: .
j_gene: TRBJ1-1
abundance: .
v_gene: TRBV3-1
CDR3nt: TGTGCCAGCAGCCAAGATTCAGGACTTGAAGCTTTCTTT
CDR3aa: CASSQDSGLEAFF

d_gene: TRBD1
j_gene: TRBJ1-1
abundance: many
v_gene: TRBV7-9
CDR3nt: TGTGCCAGCAGCTCGTTCGGACAGGGCGGAACTGAAGCTTTCTTT
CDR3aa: CASSSFGQGGTEAFF

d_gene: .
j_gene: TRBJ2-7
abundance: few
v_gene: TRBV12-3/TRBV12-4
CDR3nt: TGTGCCAGCAGTTCCGCCGGCCAGGCCTACGAGCAGTACTTC
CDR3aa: CASSSAGQAYEQYF

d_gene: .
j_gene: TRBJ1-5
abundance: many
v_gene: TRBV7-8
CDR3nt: TGTGCCAGCAGCTTCAGGGAACAAGGGCCCCAGCATTTT
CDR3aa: CASSFREQGPQHF

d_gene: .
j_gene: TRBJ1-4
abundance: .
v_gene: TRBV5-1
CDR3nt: TGCGCCAGCAGATTCCGACCAACTAATGAAAAACTGTTTTTT
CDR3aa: CASRFRPTNEKLFF

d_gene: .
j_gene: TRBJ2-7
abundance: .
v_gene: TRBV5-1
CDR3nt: TGCGCCAGCAGCTTCTCCAATGCGGGGCGTTCACACTACGAGCAGTACTTC
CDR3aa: CASSFSNAGRSHYEQYF

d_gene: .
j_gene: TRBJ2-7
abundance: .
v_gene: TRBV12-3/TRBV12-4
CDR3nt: TGTGCCAGCAGTTTAGGGCCAGCGGGCGCCTACGAGCAGTACTTC
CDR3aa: CASSLGPAGAYEQYF

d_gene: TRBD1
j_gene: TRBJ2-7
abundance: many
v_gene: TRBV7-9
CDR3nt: TGTGCCAGCAGAACATTGACAGGGGGCAAATCCTACGAGCAGTACTTC
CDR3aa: CASRTLTGGKSYEQYF

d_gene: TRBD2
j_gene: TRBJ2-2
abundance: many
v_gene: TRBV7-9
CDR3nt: TGTGCCAGCAGCTTTTTAGCGGGAGAAGGTCCCGGGGAGCTGTTTTTT
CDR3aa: CASSFLAGEGPGELFF

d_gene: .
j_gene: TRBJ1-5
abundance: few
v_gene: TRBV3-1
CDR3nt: TGTGCCAGCAGCCAAGGAGTGGCAGGGGTTAGGAGCAATCAGCCCCAGCATTTT
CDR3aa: CASSQGVAGVRSNQPQHF

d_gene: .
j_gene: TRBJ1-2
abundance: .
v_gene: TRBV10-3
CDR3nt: TGTGCCATCAGTGGCTCATCCGCTGACTATGGCTACACCTTC
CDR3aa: CAISGSSADYGYTF

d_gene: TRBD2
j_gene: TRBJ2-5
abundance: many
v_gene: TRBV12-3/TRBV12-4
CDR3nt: TGTGCCAGCAGCCCCTGGGCCGGGAGGGCCCGTGATCAAGAGACCCAGTACTTC
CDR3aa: CASSPWAGRARDQETQYF

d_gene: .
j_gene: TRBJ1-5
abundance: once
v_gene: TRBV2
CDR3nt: TGTGCCAGCTCTAGTGGGGGTGGGGGGCTTCAGCCCCAGCATTTT
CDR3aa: CASSSGGGGLQPQHF

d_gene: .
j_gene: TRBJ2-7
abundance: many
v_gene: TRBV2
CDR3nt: TGTGCCAGCAGTGAAGGTCTAGCTTCCGAGCAGTACTTC
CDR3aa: CASSEGLASEQYF

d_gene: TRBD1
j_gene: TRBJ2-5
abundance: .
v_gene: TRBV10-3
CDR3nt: TGTGCCATCAGGACAGGGTCAGAGACCCAGTACTTC
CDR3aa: CAIRTGSETQYF

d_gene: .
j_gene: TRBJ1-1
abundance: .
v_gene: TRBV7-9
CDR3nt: TGTGCCAGCAGCTCCCTAAGCACTGAAGCTTTCTTT
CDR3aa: CASSSLSTEAFF

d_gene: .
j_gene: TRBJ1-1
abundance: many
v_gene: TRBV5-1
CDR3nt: TGCGCCAGCAGCCCCCTTGGGGAGAACACTGAAGCTTTCTTT
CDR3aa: CASSPLGENTEAFF

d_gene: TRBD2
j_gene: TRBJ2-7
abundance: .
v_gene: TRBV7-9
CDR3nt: TGTGCCAGCAGTGCTGGAGTAGCGGGAGTCTACGAGCAGTACTTC
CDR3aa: CASSAGVAGVYEQYF

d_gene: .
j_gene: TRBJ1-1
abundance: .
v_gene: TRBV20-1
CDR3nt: TGCAGTGCTAAACGCGAGGGAGGTTGGACTGAAGCTTTCTTT
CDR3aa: CSAKREGGWTEAFF

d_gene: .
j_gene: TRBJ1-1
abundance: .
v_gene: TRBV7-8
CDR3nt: TGTGCCAGCAGCTTGGAAACAGAAGCTGAGGCTTTCTTT
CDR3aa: CASSLETEAEAFF

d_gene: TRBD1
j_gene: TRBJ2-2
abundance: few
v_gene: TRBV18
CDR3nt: TGTGCCAGCTCAAGGACAGGGGACGACACCGGGGAGCTGTTTTTT
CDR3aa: CASSRTGDDTGELFF

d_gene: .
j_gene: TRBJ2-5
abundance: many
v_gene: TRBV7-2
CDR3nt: TGTGCCAGCAGCTTAGATAGCGTTCAAGAGACCCAGTACTTC
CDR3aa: CASSLDSVQETQYF

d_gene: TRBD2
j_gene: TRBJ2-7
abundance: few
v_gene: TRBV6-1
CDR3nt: TGTGCCAGCAGTGCCATACTAGCGGGAGTGTCCTACGAGCAGTACTTC
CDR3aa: CASSAILAGVSYEQYF

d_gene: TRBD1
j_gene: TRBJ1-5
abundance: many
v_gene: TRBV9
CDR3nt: TGTGCCAGCGGACAGGGGGTTCTCAATCAGCCCCAGCATTTT
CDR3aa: CASGQGVLNQPQHF

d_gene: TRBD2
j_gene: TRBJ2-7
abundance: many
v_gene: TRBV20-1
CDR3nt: TGCAGTGCTAGGACTAGCGGCTCCTACGAGCAGTACTTC
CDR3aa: CSARTSGSYEQYF

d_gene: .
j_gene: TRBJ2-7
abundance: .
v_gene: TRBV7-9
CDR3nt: TGTGCCAGCATAGGACAGTACTACGAGCAGTACTTC
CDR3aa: CASIGQYYEQYF

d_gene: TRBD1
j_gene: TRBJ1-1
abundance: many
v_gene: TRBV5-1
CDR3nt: TGCGCCAGCAGCGGGGGACAGGGGAACACTGAAGCTTTCTTT
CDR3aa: CASSGGQGNTEAFF

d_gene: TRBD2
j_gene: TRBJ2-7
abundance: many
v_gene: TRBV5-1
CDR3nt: TGCGCCAGCAGCGGACTACTAGCGGGAGTTCACGAGCAGTACTTC
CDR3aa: CASSGLLAGVHEQYF

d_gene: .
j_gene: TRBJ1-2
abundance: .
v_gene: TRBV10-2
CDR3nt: TGCGCCAGCAGTGATGTCCCTGCAGGAGGCTACACCTTC
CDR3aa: CASSDVPAGGYTF

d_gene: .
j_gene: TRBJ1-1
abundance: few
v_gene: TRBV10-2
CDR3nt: TGCGCCAGCAGTGAGGGGCGTCTTACTGAAGCTTTCTTT
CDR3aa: CASSEGRLTEAFF

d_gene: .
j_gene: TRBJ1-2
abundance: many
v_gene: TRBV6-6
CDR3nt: TGTGCCAGTGTGGAGGGTGCTAACTATGGCTACACCTTC
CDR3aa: CASVEGANYGYTF

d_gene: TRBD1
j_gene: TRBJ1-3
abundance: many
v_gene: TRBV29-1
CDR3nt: TGCAGCGTTGGGGGACAGGGAAGATCTGGAAACACCATATATTTT
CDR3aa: CSVGGQGRSGNTIYF

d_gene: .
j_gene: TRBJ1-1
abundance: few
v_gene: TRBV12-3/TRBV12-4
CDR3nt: TGTGCCAGCAGTTCCCAGGGACCCGAGAACACTGAAGCTTTCTTT
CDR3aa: CASSSQGPENTEAFF

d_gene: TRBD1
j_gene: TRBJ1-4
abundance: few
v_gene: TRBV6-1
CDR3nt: TGTGCCAGCAGTAGCCCCGGGACAGGGAATGAAAAACTGTTTTTT
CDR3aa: CASSSPGTGNEKLFF

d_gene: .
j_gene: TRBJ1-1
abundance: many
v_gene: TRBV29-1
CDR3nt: TGCAGCGTTTCAGCCCGGGGCTCCTTTTTGTGCACTGAAGCTTTCTTT
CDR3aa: CSVSARGSFLCTEAFF

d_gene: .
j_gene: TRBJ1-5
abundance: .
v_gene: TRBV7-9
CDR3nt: TGTGCCAGCAGCTTAAGAGGGCGCGGGGATCAGCCCCAGCATTTT
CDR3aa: CASSLRGRGDQPQHF

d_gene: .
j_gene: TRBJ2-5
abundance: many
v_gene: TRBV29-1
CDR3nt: TGCAGCGTTGAAGCGGTGATCCAAGAGACCCAGTACTTC
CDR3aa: CSVEAVIQETQYF

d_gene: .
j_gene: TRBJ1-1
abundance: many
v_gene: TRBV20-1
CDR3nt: TGCAGTGCTAGAGATTTTAAGGGGACGAACACTGAAGCTTTCTTT
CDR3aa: CSARDFKGTNTEAFF

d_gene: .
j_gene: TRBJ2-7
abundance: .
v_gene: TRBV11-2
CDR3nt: TGTGCCAGCAGCTTGACCCCGGGGAGTGGCGAGCAGTACTTC
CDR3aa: CASSLTPGSGEQYF

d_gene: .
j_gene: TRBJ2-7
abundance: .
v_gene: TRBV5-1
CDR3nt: TGCGCCAGCAGCTTGTCGGCAGGGAACGAGCAGTACTTC
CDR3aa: CASSLSAGNEQYF

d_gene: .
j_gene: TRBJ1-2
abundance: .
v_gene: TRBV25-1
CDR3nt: TGTGCCAGCAGCTTAAATCGACTACACTATGGCTACACCTTC
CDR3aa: CASSLNRLHYGYTF

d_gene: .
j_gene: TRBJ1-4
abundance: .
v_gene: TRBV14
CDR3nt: TGTGCCAGCAGCCTCCCCGGAGCCAGGAATGAAAAACTGTTTTTT
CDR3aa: CASSLPGARNEKLFF

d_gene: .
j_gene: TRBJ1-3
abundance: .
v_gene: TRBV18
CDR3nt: TGTGCCAGCTCACCACCGAACAGGCCCCACTCTGGAAACACCATATATTTT
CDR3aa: CASSPPNRPHSGNTIYF

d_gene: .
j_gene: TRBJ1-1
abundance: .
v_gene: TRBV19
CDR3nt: TGTGCCAGTAGTATCGGGACGCCTGGAAACACTGAAGCTTTCTTT
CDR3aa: CASSIGTPGNTEAFF

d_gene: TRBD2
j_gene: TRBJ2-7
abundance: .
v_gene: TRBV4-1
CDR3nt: TGCGCCAGCAGCCGAACCCTAGCGGAAGTCTACGAGCAGTACTTC
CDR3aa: CASSRTLAEVYEQYF

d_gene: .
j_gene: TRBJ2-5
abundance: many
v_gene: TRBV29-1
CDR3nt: TGCAGCGTTTCTCCCTCGGGGGTTCTGGAGACCCAGTACTTC
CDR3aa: CSVSPSGVLETQYF

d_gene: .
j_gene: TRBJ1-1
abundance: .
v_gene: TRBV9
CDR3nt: TGTGCCAGCAGCGTAGCCCCCCACACTGAAGCTTTCTTT
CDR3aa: CASSVAPHTEAFF

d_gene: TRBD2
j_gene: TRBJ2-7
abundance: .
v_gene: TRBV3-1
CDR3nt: TGTGCCAGCAGCCAAGTGGGACTAGCGGTCTACGAGCAGTACTTC
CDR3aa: CASSQVGLAVYEQYF

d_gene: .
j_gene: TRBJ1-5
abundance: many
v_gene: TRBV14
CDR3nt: TGTGCCAGCAGCCTCAACCGCAATCAGCCCCAGCATTTT
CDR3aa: CASSLNRNQPQHF

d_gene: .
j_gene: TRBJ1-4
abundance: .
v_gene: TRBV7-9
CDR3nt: TGTGCCAGCAGTGGTCCGCTAGCGGTTTTT
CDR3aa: CASSGPLAVF